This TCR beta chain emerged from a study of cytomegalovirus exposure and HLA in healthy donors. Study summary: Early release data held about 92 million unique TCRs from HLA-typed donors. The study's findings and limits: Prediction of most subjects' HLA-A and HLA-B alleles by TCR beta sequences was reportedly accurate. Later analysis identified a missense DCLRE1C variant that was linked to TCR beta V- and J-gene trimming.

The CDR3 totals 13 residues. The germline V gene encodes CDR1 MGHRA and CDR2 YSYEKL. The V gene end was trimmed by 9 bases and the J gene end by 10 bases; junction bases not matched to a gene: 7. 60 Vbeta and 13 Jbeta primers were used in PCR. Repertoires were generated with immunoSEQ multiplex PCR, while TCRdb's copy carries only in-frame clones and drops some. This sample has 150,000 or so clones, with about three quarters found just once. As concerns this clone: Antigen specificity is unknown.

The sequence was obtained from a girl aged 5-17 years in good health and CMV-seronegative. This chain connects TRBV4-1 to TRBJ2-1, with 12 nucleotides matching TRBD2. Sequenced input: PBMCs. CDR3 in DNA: TGCGCCAGTCTAGCGGGGGGGCATGGGGAGCAGTTCTTC. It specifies CASLAGGHGEQFF.